The 4 T cell receptor beta chains reported below all come from one sample, sequenced in a study of response to subunit inactivated influenza vaccine. TCRdb fed the RT-PCR reads into MiXCR, producing one record per CDR3 protein. The data show about 520,000 distinct CDR3 sequences, with approximately 24% seen just once and around 1.8% held by the top ten. The specimen was CD4+ T cells sorted from PBMCs, collected around 5 days after vaccination. Source of these receptors: a man between 45 and 60 years old who received an inactivated influenza vaccine.

The chain couples TRBV29-1 to TRBJ2-1; 15 bases match TRBD2. Losses at the gene ends were 6 bases for V and 6 bases for J; bases not matched to a gene: 15. CDR1 and CDR2 from the germline V gene are SQVTM and ANQGSEA. The CDR3 runs 18 residues. CDR3 nucleotides: TGCAGCGTACCAGGGCGGGGACTAGCGGGAGGCCTAGGCAATGAGCAGTTCTTC. It is translated as CSVPGRGLAGGLGNEQFF.

This clonotype came up a few times. The gene calls are TRBV6-2 or TRBV6-3 and TRBJ2-7; tentatively, D is TRBD2 (6 bases). From germline, CDR1 is MNHEY and CDR2 SVGEGT. The CDR3 covers 14 residues. Trimming removed 6 bases from V and 8 bases from J, with 20 bases in between. In nucleotides, the CDR3 is TGTGCCAGCAGCCCCGGGGGAGGAGCGCGAAAGCAGTACTTC. It codes for CASSPGGGARKQYF.

This clonotype was detected a few times. The V gene is TRBV12-3 or TRBV12-4, the J gene TRBJ2-1; tentatively, D is TRBD1 (6 bases). CDR3 size: 12 residues. Trimming took 6 bases from V and 9 from J, leaving 12 bases between them. For the CDR3, the DNA is TGTGCCAGCAGCTCCTCAGGGGTTGAGCAGTTCTTC. Protein product: CASSSSGVEQFF.

This clonotype was recorded a few times. CDR3 sequence: CASSVGGWNEQFF. For the CDR3, the DNA is TGTGCCAGCAGTGTTGGAGGATGGAATGAGCAGTTCTTC. This chain uses TRBV2 with TRBJ2-1; weak D call: TRBD2 (5 bases). Trimming took off 4 bases at V and 7 bases at J, with 11 bases between the two ends. The CDR3 loop spans 13 amino acids. The germline gives CDR1 SNHLY, CDR2 FYNNEI.